The 13 T cell receptor beta chains below were found in one sample sequenced in a study of spatial heterogeneity in lung cancer. Time point defined: sample taken at primary tumor resection. In each case, whole RNA from tumor, nontumor lung or frozen PBMC was sequenced unsorted. Each CDR3 protein gets one entry after TCRdb re-called the 5' RACE reads with MiXCR. The data show 6,000 or so distinct CDR3 sequences, around 12% seen once. The sequences come from normal lung tissue next to the tumor, collected at surgery. Receptors originate from a male donor with early-stage non-small cell lung cancer.

This clonotype was picked up many times. J is TRBJ1-5 and V is TRBV21-1; the D call TRBD1 from the table was never checked on the DNA. TRBV21-1 is termed a pseudogene. The CDR3 runs 15 residues. The CDR3: CASSKTGHSNQPQHF. The CDR3 DNA sequence: TGTGCCAGCAGCAAAACCGGGCATAGCAATCAGCCCCAGCATTTT.

In this sample, this clonotype turned up many times. V gene TRBV7-9 combines with J gene TRBJ1-1; 8 nucleotides agree with TRBD1. Germline-derived CDR1 and CDR2 are SEHNR and FQNEAQ (reference sequence). The CDR3 length is 14 residues. V gave up 5 bases and J gave up 5 bases; unmatched junction bases: 7. CDR3 in amino acids: CASSPGTGRTEAFF. For the CDR3, the DNA is TGTGCCAGCAGCCCCGGGACAGGTAGGACTGAAGCTTTCTTT.

This clonotype was seen at least ten times. This chain connects TRBV29-1 to TRBJ1-2; D is unresolved. This CDR3 is 13 amino acids long. Per germline, CDR1 SQVTM and CDR2 ANQGSEA. Trimming left V 1 base short and J 1 base short, with 7 bases between. The DNA for the CDR3 is TGCAGCGTTGAAGTCCACAGTAACTATGGCTACACCTTC. This gives the protein CSVEVHSNYGYTF.

By frequency in the sample, this clonotype is medium-sized. The V and J genes are TRBV6-1 and TRBJ2-1; TRBD1 matches 11 bases. There are 14 residues in the CDR3. Germline lookup yields CDR1 MNHNS and CDR2 SASEGT. The V and J ends lost 6 bases and 6 bases, in that order; junction bases with no gene match: 4. CDR3 sequence reads: CASRGQGVSNEQFF. The DNA for the CDR3 is TGTGCCAGCAGGGGACAGGGGGTCAGCAATGAGCAGTTCTTC.

This clonotype was observed many times. The V and J genes are TRBV20-1 and TRBJ1-6; no clear D gene. Germline assignment: CDR1 DFQATT and CDR2 SNEGSKA (reference sequence). The CDR3 loop spans 14 amino acids. Trimming took off 0 bases at V and 6 bases at J, with 9 bases between the two ends. The CDR3 loop is CSAREPVGNSPLHF. As DNA, the CDR3 is TGCAGTGCTAGAGAGCCTGTTGGTAATTCACCCCTCCACTTT.

This clonotype is labeled medium-sized. The rearrangement joins TRBV9 to TRBJ2-2, with D tentatively TRBD2 (5 bases). Trimming removed 4 bases from V and 4 bases from J, with 14 bases in between. CDR1 and CDR2 from the germline V gene are SGDLS and YYNGEE. The CDR3 loop spans 15 amino acids. CDR3: CASSFGGLATGELFF. The CDR3 nucleotides are TGTGCCAGCAGCTTCGGCGGACTGGCCACCGGGGAGCTGTTTTTT. The full variable domain, rest sourced from reference TRBV9 and TRBJ2-2, is DSGVTQTPKHLITATGQRVTLRCSPRSGDLSVYWYQQSLDQGLQFLIQYYNGEERAKGNILERFSAQQFPDLHSELNLSSLELGDSALYFCASSFGGLATGELFFGEGSRLTVL.

This clonotype appeared many times. The chain joins TRBV20-1 to TRBJ1-1, with D possibly matching TRBD1 (5 bases). CDR1 and CDR2 (germline): DFQATT, SNEGSKA (reference sequence). The CDR3 is 13 amino acids. V was trimmed by 3 bases and J by 0 bases, leaving 8 bases between them. The CDR3: CSARNRLNTEAFF. In DNA form, the CDR3 reads TGCAGTGCTAGGAACAGGTTGAACACTGAAGCTTTCTTT.

This chain links TRBV28 with TRBJ1-1, with unresolved D. The CDR3 contains 12 residues. V gave up 2 bases and J gave up 1 base, with 2 bases separating them. Germline CDR1 MDHEN, CDR2 SYDVKM. The CDR3 loop reads CASSLGNTEAFF. In DNA form, the CDR3 reads TGTGCCAGCAGTTTAGGGAACACTGAAGCTTTCTTT.

This clonotype was counted many times. The chain recombines TRBV10-3 with TRBJ1-2, with 8 bases fitting TRBD1. The CDR3 extends over 13 amino acids. Germline V lookup: CDR1 ENHRY, CDR2 SYGVKD. The V gene end was trimmed by 7 bases and the J gene end by 3 bases; junction bases not matched to a gene: 4. The CDR3, as DNA: TGTGCCATCAACCAGGACAGGGACTATGGCTACACCTTC. Translation gives CAINQDRDYGYTF.

CDR3 in amino acids: CASSHRTGMNTEAFF. The CDR3 DNA follows: TGTGCCAGCAGCCACAGGACAGGGATGAACACTGAAGCTTTCTTT. The gene calls are TRBV27 and TRBJ1-1, with TRBD1 matching over 8 bases. This CDR3 region has 15 residues. Germline lookup yields CDR1 MNHEY and CDR2 SMNVEV (reference sequence). Trimming removed 6 bases from V and 0 bases from J; junction bases left unmatched: 6.

This clonotype showed up many times. The rearrangement uses TRBV20-1 and TRBJ2-7, with 13 bases identical to TRBD2. This CDR3 has 15 amino acids. Germline trimming cut 2 bases from V and 3 bases from J; bases unmatched to any gene: 4. Germline V gene lookup returns CDR1 DFQATT and CDR2 SNEGSKA (reference sequence). CDR3 residues: CSARPGLAGDYEQYF. For the CDR3, the DNA is TGCAGTGCTAGACCCGGACTAGCGGGAGACTACGAGCAGTACTTC.

This clonotype was counted ten times or more. The chain employs TRBV6-1 and TRBJ1-1; a possible D gene is TRBD1 (6 bases). With 6 bases removed from V and 0 bases from J, the gap between germline ends came to 14 bases. The CDR3 loop spans 15 amino acids. Germline CDR1 is MNHNS and CDR2 is SASEGT. DNA of the CDR3: TGTGCCAGCAGGGGGGAAAGGGGGATGAACACTGAAGCTTTCTTT. This translates into CASRGERGMNTEAFF.

This clonotype is categorized as medium-sized. V and J are TRBV12-5 and TRBJ2-3; no reliable D call. V was clipped by 8 bases and J by 2 bases, with 8 bases between them. CDR1 LGHNT and CDR2 FRNRAP come from the germline V gene. The CDR3 is 12 amino acids. CDR3 protein: CASKWTTDTQYF. The CDR3 bases are TGTGCTAGTAAGTGGACCACAGATACGCAGTATTTT. Filled out from reference TRBV12-5 and TRBJ2-3, the complete variable domain reads DARVTQTPRHKVTEMGQEVTMRCQPILGHNTVFWYRQTMMQGLELLAYFRNRAPLDDSGMPKDRFSAEMPDATLATLKIQPSEPRDSAVYFCASKWTTDTQYFGPGTRLTVL.